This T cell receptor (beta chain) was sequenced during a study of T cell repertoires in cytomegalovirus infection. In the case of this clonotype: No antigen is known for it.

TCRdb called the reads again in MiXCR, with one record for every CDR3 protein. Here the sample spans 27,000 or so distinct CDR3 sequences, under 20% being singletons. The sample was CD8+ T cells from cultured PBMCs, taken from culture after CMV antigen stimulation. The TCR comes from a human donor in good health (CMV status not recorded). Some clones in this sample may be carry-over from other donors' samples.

CDR3 in amino acids: CASCDWGERTQYF. CDR3 in DNA: TGTGCCAGCTGCGACTGGGGGGAGCGGACCCAGTACTTC. This rearrangement joins TRBV13 to TRBJ2-5; maybe TRBD2 (6 bases). The CDR3 is 13 residues long. Trimming shortened V by 8 bases and J by 7 bases, and 17 bases separated the two germline ends. The V gene's germline CDR1 is PRHDT and CDR2 FYEKMQ (reference sequence).